This TCR beta chain was profiled in a study of CD8+CD57+ T cells in acquired aplastic anemia. Across the study: When averaged, DNA from sorted CD4+ and CD8+ cells came to 2.5 to 4 ug.

This clonotype occurred many times. The use of genomic DNA as template underpinned the TCR beta VDJ and CDR3 profiling. MiXCR was run by TCRdb on the reads, yielding one entry per CDR3 protein. Found here are around 200,000 distinct CDR3 sequences, approximately 50% of them singletons; the top ten hold roughly 15%. The sample consisted of sorted CD4+, CD8+, or CD8+CD57+ T cells (not recorded which) from PBMCs. The sequence was obtained from a human donor in good health, serving as a control.

This CDR3 is CASRGTGGGTEAFF. The CDR3 nucleotides are TGTGCCAGCAGAGGAACAGGGGGTGGCACTGAAGCTTTCTTT. The gene calls are TRBV7-2 and TRBJ1-1, with 8 nucleotides matching TRBD1. V lost 6 bases to trimming and J lost 4 bases; unmatched junction nucleotides: 7. Per the germline V gene, CDR1 is SGHTA and CDR2 is FQGNSA. The CDR3 extends over 14 amino acids.